This is a list of T cell receptor beta chains from one sample in a study of human T cells and chemical hapten exposure. TCRdb redid the calling of the RACE reads with MiXCR, one entry per CDR3 protein. The sample lists fewer than 150,000 distinct CDR3 sequences, roughly 15% occurring once. The sample in question was whole blood, obtained in connection with sensitization to the hapten diphenylcyclopropenone (DPC). These receptors were taken from a young man with alopecia areata. Some clones in this sample may be carry-over from other donors' samples. Each CDR3 is given with its conserved first and last residue. A D gene is named only where the DNA matches it firmly. Expanded clones get a size class; other rows say once, few or many, or leave the size out.

D	V	size	J	DNA	CDR3
TRBD1	TRBV2	many	TRBJ1-6	TGTGCCAGCAGGAGGACAGGGAGGAACTCACCCCTCCACTTT	CASRRTGRNSPLHF
TRBD1	TRBV7-8	few	TRBJ1-5	TGTGCCAGCAGCTTAGCGTGGGCAGGGGGTCTTCGCCAGCCCCAGCATTTT	CASSLAWAGGLRQPQHF
-	TRBV10-1	-	TRBJ2-2	TGCGCCAGCAGCAGGTCTCTCGGGGAGCTGTTTTTT	CASSRSLGELFF
-	TRBV4-3	few	TRBJ2-5	TGCGCCAGCAGCCAAGCCCCAGAAGAGACCCAGTACTTC	CASSQAPEETQYF
-	TRBV10-1	-	TRBJ1-4	TGCGCCAGCAGTGAGTCCTCGGCGGCCTTCGGAGAAAAACTGTTTTTT	CASSESSAAFGEKLFF
-	TRBV28	many	TRBJ2-2	TGTGCCAGCAGTTTAGGCAGGTTCAACACCGGGGAGCTGTTTTTT	CASSLGRFNTGELFF
TRBD2	TRBV19	many	TRBJ2-5	TGTGCCAGTAGTTCCCGACTAGCGGGGGGTGGAGAGACCCAGTACTTC	CASSSRLAGGGETQYF
-	TRBV12-3/TRBV12-4	many	TRBJ1-1	TGTGCCAGCAGTTTAGGCCCGTTCACTGAAGCTTTCTTT	CASSLGPFTEAFF
-	TRBV20-1	many	TRBJ1-5	TGCAGTGCCAAAGAGGGGGTTTATCAGCCCCAGCATTTT	CSAKEGVYQPQHF
TRBD2	TRBV6-2/TRBV6-3	many	TRBJ2-3	TGTGCCAGCAGTTACGCGGGGGGCAGCGCAGATACGCAGTATTTT	CASSYAGGSADTQYF
-	TRBV5-4	few	TRBJ1-6	TGTGCCAGCACCCACGGACAGACGAGCTCCTATAATTCACCCCTCCACTTT	CASTHGQTSSYNSPLHF
TRBD2	TRBV10-2	-	TRBJ2-3	TGCGCCAGCAGTGATCGGACTAGAGAGGCGACAGATACGCAGTATTTT	CASSDRTREATDTQYF
TRBD2	TRBV9	-	TRBJ2-5	TGTGCCAGCAGCCCCCGGGAGGGGGGGCTTGAGACCCAGTACTTC	CASSPREGGLETQYF
-	TRBV21-1	-	TRBJ2-3	TGTGCCAGCAGCCCCCGGGACAATAGCACAGATACGCAGTATTTT	CASSPRDNSTDTQYF
-	TRBV9	-	TRBJ1-1	TGTGCCAGCAGCCCAGCCTTGGAGGCACTTGCTTTCTTT	CASSPALEALAFF
TRBD1	TRBV5-6	-	TRBJ1-5	TGTGCCAGCAGCCCCGGGACAGGCATCAATCAGCCCCAGCATTTT	CASSPGTGINQPQHF
TRBD1	TRBV5-4	few	TRBJ2-7	TGTGCCAGCAGCTCGACAGGGGTCTCCTACGAGCAGTACTTC	CASSSTGVSYEQYF
TRBD1	TRBV7-2	few	TRBJ2-3	TGTGCCAGCAGCACGGACAGGTCCACAGATACGCAGTATTTT	CASSTDRSTDTQYF
-	TRBV3-1	few	TRBJ2-1	TGTGCCAGCAGCCAATATGGACCCTACAATGAGCAGTTCTTC	CASSQYGPYNEQFF
-	TRBV7-2	many	TRBJ2-3	TGTGCCAGCAGCGACGGGGGGCTCCGCACGAATACGCAGTATTTT	CASSDGGLRTNTQYF
-	TRBV4-2	-	TRBJ2-7	TGTGCCAGCAGCCAAGTAGAGGCCCACGAGCAGTACTTC	CASSQVEAHEQYF
-	TRBV15	-	TRBJ1-6	TGTGCCACCAGCAGGCCACCCCCGGGCCTAAATTCACCCCTCCACTTT	CATSRPPPGLNSPLHF
-	TRBV7-2	few	TRBJ2-7	TGTGCCAGCAGCTTAGCGACCGGACGTCCCTACGAGCAGTACTTC	CASSLATGRPYEQYF
-	TRBV5-1	many	TRBJ1-1	TGCGCCAGCAGCCCAAGTACCGGGGCTGAAGCTTTCTTT	CASSPSTGAEAFF
TRBD1	TRBV7-3	-	TRBJ2-2	TGTGCCAGCAGCTACCGGGACAGACACTTCACCGGGGAGCTGTTTTTT	CASSYRDRHFTGELFF
-	TRBV12-3/TRBV12-4	many	TRBJ1-6	TGTGCCAGCAGGATGGGTTCACCCCTCCACTTT	CASRMGSPLHF
TRBD1	TRBV20-1	few	TRBJ2-1	TGCAGTGCTAGAGACCCTAGGACAGGGGACAATGAGCAGTTCTTC	CSARDPRTGDNEQFF
TRBD1	TRBV18	many	TRBJ2-7	TGTGCCAGCTCACCTTGGGACAGTGTCTACGAGCAGTACTTC	CASSPWDSVYEQYF
-	TRBV6-2/TRBV6-3	-	TRBJ1-3	TGTGCCAGCACCCTGACGGCACTCTCTGGAAACACCATATATTTT	CASTLTALSGNTIYF
TRBD1	TRBV20-1	few	TRBJ2-3	TGCAGTGCACCAAACACAGGGGGATTCGCAGATACGCAGTATTTT	CSAPNTGGFADTQYF
TRBD1	TRBV7-6	few	TRBJ2-1	TGTGCCAGCAGCTTAGAATTTGCAGGGGGAATTCCCAATGAGCAGTTCTTC	CASSLEFAGGIPNEQFF
-	TRBV7-9	-	TRBJ2-6	TGTGCCAGCAGCTTAGGATCCAGGGTAACTGGGGCCAACGTCCTGACTTTC	CASSLGSRVTGANVLTF
-	TRBV20-1	many	TRBJ1-1	TGCAGTGCCCTTCTTTGGAACACTGAAGCTTTCTTT	CSALLWNTEAFF
-	TRBV5-8	few	TRBJ2-3	TGTGCCAGCAGCCTTCAGACTGTCACGCAGTATTTT	CASSLQTVTQYF
-	TRBV21-1	-	TRBJ1-2	TGTGCCAGCAGCAAATCTGTAAGGGGATTCTATGGCTACACCTTC	CASSKSVRGFYGYTF
-	TRBV6-5	-	TRBJ1-3	TGTGCCAGCAGTAATTCAGGAGCTGGAAACACCATATATTTT	CASSNSGAGNTIYF
-	TRBV7-2	-	TRBJ2-3	TGTGCCAGCAGCCAGCTAGCTCCCCCAGATACGCAGTATTTT	CASSQLAPPDTQYF
-	TRBV18	-	TRBJ1-1	TGTGCCAGCTCGGCGATGACTGAAGCTTTCTTT	CASSAMTEAFF
-	TRBV24-1	many	TRBJ1-1	TGTGCCACCAGTGACTACGGACAGGAAGCTTTCTTT	CATSDYGQEAFF
-	TRBV5-1	few	TRBJ1-2	TGCGCCAGCAGCCCGACAGGACTCTATGGCTACACCTTC	CASSPTGLYGYTF
-	TRBV29-1	-	TRBJ2-7	TGCAGCGTTGACGTCGGGGGATTAGGCTCCTACGAGCAGTACTTC	CSVDVGGLGSYEQYF
-	TRBV7-6	-	TRBJ2-2	TGTGCCAGCAGCTGGACAGTTACCGGGGAGCTGTTTTTT	CASSWTVTGELFF
TRBD1	TRBV3-1	-	TRBJ2-7	TGTGCCAGCAGCCAGATCCCGGGACAGCGAGCCTACGAGCAGTACTTC	CASSQIPGQRAYEQYF
-	TRBV18	few	TRBJ1-1	TGTGCCAGCTCGCCGGGGAGTGTGAACACTGAAGCTTTCTTT	CASSPGSVNTEAFF